Each of the 5 T cell receptor beta chains below was sequenced from the same sample in a study of graft-versus-host responses after intestinal transplantation. This table comes from immunoSEQ multiplex PCR, and its TCRdb copy is limited to in-frame clones, with some not included. This table holds about 78,000 clones, nearly 90% found once. The antigens these receptors bind are not known. Sequencing was performed on unstimulated CD8+ T cells sorted from spleen or lymph node cells, taken before transplant. The receptor source for this set is a human donor who was the organ donor for an intestinal transplant.

This chain joins TRBV29-1 and TRBJ1-5; TRBD1 aligns across 8 bases. The CDR3 is made up of 14 amino acids. The germline V gene has CDR1 SQVTM and CDR2 ANQGSEA. Trimming cost V 6 bases and J 4 bases; bases outside gene matches: 8. Written as DNA, the CDR3 is TGCAGCGTCGTGGAGGGGACAGGTAATCAGCCCCAGCATTTT. Translation: CSVVEGTGNQPQHF.

J is TRBJ2-7 and V is TRBV6-9; D is perhaps TRBD1 (6 bases). The length of the CDR3 is 10 residues. V shed 1 base and J shed 12 bases, with 7 bases lying between them. CDR1 is MNHGY, CDR2 SVAAGI, per germline. The CDR3 bases are TGTGCCAGCAGTTATTTGGGGGCGTACGTC. Translation gives CASSYLGAYV.

The V and J genes are TRBV25-1 and TRBJ2-1, with TRBD2 identical over 11 bases. The CDR3 consists of 16 residues. CDR1 is MGHDK and CDR2 is SYGVNS in the germline V gene. V trimming: 5 bases; J trimming: 0 bases; junction bases outside the gene matches: 3. The CDR3 nucleotides are TGTGCCAGCAGTCCTAGCGGGGGGAGCTCCTACAATGAGCAGTTCTTC. Its translation: CASSPSGGSSYNEQFF.

The chain couples TRBV27 to TRBJ2-2; TRBD1 is a possible D gene (6 bases). Germline lookup yields CDR1 MNHEY and CDR2 SMNVEV (reference sequence). Trimming left V 3 bases short and J 5 bases short, with 7 bases between. The length of the CDR3 is 13 residues. This CDR3 reads CASSFTGTGELFF. The CDR3 DNA follows: TGTGCCAGCAGTTTCACAGGGACCGGGGAGCTGTTTTTT.

The genes are TRBV5-4 and TRBJ1-2, with 9 positions matching TRBD1. V lost 4 bases and J lost 6; bases outside the gene matches: 10. CDR3 length equals 15 residues. The germline CDR1 and CDR2 sequences are SGHNT and YYREEE (reference sequence). CDR3 DNA sequence: TGTGCCAGCAGCCCGATCGGGGACAGGGTTGATGGCTACACCTTC. The encoded protein is CASSPIGDRVDGYTF.